The subject of this entry is one T cell receptor beta chain. Its antigen remains undetermined. HCMV-specific IgG was detected in serum with a commercial ELISA kit to determine HCMV serostatus. Peripheral blood mononuclear cells were isolated from blood by Ficoll density gradient centrifugation. The data are from a study of T cells expressing NK-cell markers (dated by TCRdb to 2018 to 2020). Background on the whole study: Three sorted T-cell subsets (CD3+CD56+NKG2C+, CD3+CD56+NKG2C- and CD3+CD56-NKG2C+) from several donors had their TCR beta-chain repertoires profiled. The study sequenced eight donors, all healthy volunteers chosen at random: three men and five women. Sequencing of the libraries produced 2 x 150 bp reads on Illumina HiSeq 2000/2500, MiSeq or NextSeq. Of the eight sequenced donors, seven were found to be HCMV-seropositive and one was found to be HCMV-seronegative.

Study-wide conclusions, independent of this receptor: Those dominant clonotypes were again the most abundant among CD3+CD56-NKG2C+ cells in a few donors, at roughly 25-60.1%. It remained unclear whether the expanded NKG2C-expressing T cell clones were specific for HCMV antigens. In several donors, the dominant CD3+CD56+NKG2C+ clonotypes were among the top 10 CD8+ clonotypes and accounted for roughly 1.0-7.5% of CD8+ T cells.

The sequencer listed for this sample is Illumina HiSeq 2000. 5'RACE template switching, by which a universal primer site and unique molecular identifiers were added, was used to make TCR beta cDNA libraries. cDNA synthesis was primed from the TCR beta constant segment, followed by two successive PCR amplification steps. The study's processing was this. MIGEC was used to demultiplex reads and group the reads by UMI, and MiTCR was used to assemble and quantify clonotypes. Only TCR cDNA sequences supported by at least two reads were kept to exclude erroneous sequences. The tcR package was used for downstream repertoire analysis, and clonotypes were matched between fractions using CDR3 nucleotide sequence together with V segment. Antigen specificity was annotated against VDJdb with VDJmatch, allowing one amino acid substitution in CDR3. TCRdb reprocessed the reads into one record per CDR3 protein sequence, lacking DNA. It is TCRdb's table, rather than the study itself, that gives the V and J calls and clone size. Per the sample table, the count is a few hundred thousand distinct CDR3 sequences. The ten largest clones take up around 0.37% of the sample.

CDR1 and CDR2, looked up from the germline V gene, are SGHRS and YFSETQ. The CDR3 holds 15 amino acids from the cysteine to the phenylalanine. The nucleotide record is missing. The chain was built from TRBV5-1 and TRBJ2-7; TCRdb's assignment of TRBD1 cannot be checked, as there is no DNA. The receptor was derived from a young man in good health. Donor details come from another sample of the same person, matched by shared clones. The sequenced sample consisted of blood T cells: a sorted CD56 or NKG2C T cell subset, CD4+ or CD8+ T cells, or bulk PBMC T cells (not recorded which). The CDR3 protein is CASSLTGTGAYEQYF. Here the CDR3 is joined to the reference TRBV5-1 and TRBJ2-7 genes, and the full variable domain is: KAGVTQTPRYLIKTRGQQVTLSCSPISGHRSVSWYQQTPGQGLQFLFEYFSETQRNKGNFPGRFSGRQFSNSRSEMNVSTLELGDSALYLCASSLTGTGAYEQYFGPGTRLTVT.